The following is a T cell receptor beta chain sequence with its context. Its antigen remains unidentified. There are no base qualities to consult, and no much larger clone falls within one base. This entry is derived from a study of Ad26.COV2.S vaccination and SARS-CoV-2 variants (TCRdb year 2021). Study-level background: Vaccine-arm donors were drawn from COV1001, a multicentre, randomized, double-blind, placebo-controlled phase I-IIa trial of Ad26.COV2.S in healthy adults. Ad26.COV2.S was administered intramuscularly at a dose of 5x10^10 or 1x10^11 viral particles, either as one shot or as two shots given 56 days apart. The specificity and breadth of SARS-CoV-2-reactive T cell receptors after Ad26.COV2.S vaccination were assessed by TCRbeta repertoire sequencing. The TCR-sequenced set comprised approximately 32 samples: some 20 Ad26.COV2.S vaccine recipients, 5 placebo recipients and 8 SARS-CoV-2 convalescent individuals. Participants in the trial were split at random into five groups of five each, receiving low-dose or high-dose Ad26.COV2.S once or twice, or else placebo on both occasions. Investigators did not know the trial group allocation while performing experiments and assessing outcomes.

The immunoSEQ Assay was used to sequence TCRbeta CDR3 regions. After extraction, genomic DNA underwent amplification by bias-controlled multiplex PCR, followed by high-throughput sequencing. The authors processed their data as follows. To quantify the absolute abundance of every unique TCRbeta CDR3 region, sequences were collapsed and filtered. T cell fraction was estimated by normalization of TCRbeta template counts to usable DNA, with usable DNA being measured through amplification of reference genes present in all nucleated cells. Repertoire TCRs were annotated as SARS-CoV-2-specific when V gene, CDR3 amino acid sequence and J gene were exactly matched to a known reactive TCR set. MIRA supplied the reference SARS-CoV-2 TCR set, which was filtered for enrichment in COVID-19-positive ImmuneCODE repertoires so that public or cross-reactive TCRs were removed. Using the MIRA antigens, annotated TCRs were further analysed by specific ORF or by position within an ORF. Depth was the summed frequency of annotated unique rearrangements, while breadth was defined as annotated unique rearrangements over total unique productive rearrangements. Two-sided Wilcoxon rank-sum tests were applied when comparing TCR breadth between groups. Sourced from immuneACCESS, this table was stored by TCRdb with only in-frame sequences that have V and J called. A share of the clones is absent; for the studies checked, an unresolved V gene accounts for under half, and the remainder has no known explanation. V, J and clone size reflect that table, while D and trimming were determined from the DNA. The sample table lists 350,000 to 550,000 clones, 89% of them with a count of one. Around 2.5% of the sample is taken by the ten largest.

The treatment or condition label, as the study defines it: 15 to 20 received Ad26.COV2.S at low or high dose, single or two shots; about 5 received placebo; per-sample allocation not given. For vaccine and placebo recipients, repertoires were sequenced using samples collected on day 63 after the first injection. Cohort 1b enrolled about two dozen adults aged 18-55 years at a single site in Boston, USA, between 29 July and 7 August 2020. As a vaccine, Ad26.COV2.S was a replication-incompetent adenovirus type 26 vector that expressed a prefusion-stabilized SARS-CoV-2 spike protein derived from the original Wuhan strain. CDR1 and CDR2 are read off the germline V gene as LGHNA and YSLEER. From its cysteine to its phenylalanine, the CDR3 spans 12 amino acids. Only the CDR3 portion is preserved as DNA: 36 bases, with reading frame beginning at the first base. V is pared back by 5 bases and J by 4 bases, with 6 bases lying between the germline termini.

Summary of the overall study and its limitations: The study was not powered for comparison of responses between vaccine doses or regimens. According to the authors, total T cell responses may have been underestimated by the TCR breadth and depth analyses. Vaccine and placebo recipients had comparable non-spike TCR breadth, which fits with the vaccine containing only spike. After vaccination, substantial breadth of spike-specific CD8+ and CD4+ T cell responses was reported. Ad26.COV2.S recipients had higher spike-specific TCR breadth than placebo recipients (P = 0.0014).

The chain links TRBV4-3 with TRBJ1-5, with the D gene too uncertain to name. The source is a person between 18 and 60 years old who received the Ad26.COV2.S COVID-19 vaccine or a placebo. This sample comprised peripheral blood, obtained in a trial of Ad26.COV2.S vaccine versus placebo. The encoded CDR3 is CASSDGNQPQHF. The DNA reads TGCGCCAGCAGCGACGGAAATCAGCCCCAGCATTTT.